Listed below are T cell receptor beta chains from one sample, sequenced in a study of control samples from healthy donors and cancer patients. TCRdb's copy holds only in-frame clones and misses some; the assay was immunoSEQ multiplex PCR. The sample has 120,000 to 150,000 clones, approximately 91% seen once. The material sequenced was blood. These receptors were obtained from a man aged 25-45 years in good health. CDR3s include the opening cysteine and the closing phenylalanine or tryptophan. The order of the fields is V gene, J gene, clone size, D gene, CDR3 DNA, CDR3 protein. D genes are given only for firm matches. A row's size may be missing; if present it is once, few, many or a size class.

>TRBV11-2|TRBJ2-5|NA|TRBD1
TGTGCCAGCAGCTTAGATTCGACCAAACAGGGGTGCGAGGAGACCCAGTACTTC
CASSLDSTKQGCEETQYF
>TRBV5-1|TRBJ2-3|NA|TRBD2
TGCGCCAGCAATAAGGGCGGGGGGGCAGATACGCAGTATTTT
CASNKGGGADTQYF
>TRBV7-2|TRBJ2-7|once|NA
TGTGCCAGCAGCCCTCGCCTTGACTCCTACGAGCAGTACTTC
CASSPRLDSYEQYF
>TRBV7-2|TRBJ1-1|once|NA
TGTGCCAGCAGCTTAGTGCCAGGGACGATGAACACTGAAGCTTTCTTT
CASSLVPGTMNTEAFF
>TRBV24-1|TRBJ2-1|NA|TRBD2
TGTGCCACCACTCCCTCCCTAGCGGAGAGAGACAATGAGCAGTTCTTC
CATTPSLAERDNEQFF
>TRBV6-5|TRBJ1-5|NA|NA
TGTGCCAGCAGTTATTCGGGGGGGGCTGGTCAGCCCCAGCATTTT
CASSYSGGAGQPQHF
>TRBV27|TRBJ1-6|NA|NA
TGTGCCAGCAGTTTCTCAACCTATAATTCACCCCTCCACTTT
CASSFSTYNSPLHF
>TRBV4-3|TRBJ2-7|NA|NA
TGCGCCAGCAGCCAAGATCGGTCCAGGGCCAGAACCTACGAGCAGTACTTC
CASSQDRSRARTYEQYF
>TRBV18|TRBJ2-3|NA|TRBD2
TGTGCCAGCTCACGGAGGACTAGCGGGGGGGGCAACACAGATACGCAGTATTTT
CASSRRTSGGGNTDTQYF
>TRBV2|TRBJ1-6|NA|NA
TGTGCCAGCTATGGGGCAGACAGTGGTTATAGGAGCTCCTATAATTCACCCCTCCACTTT
CASYGADSGYRSSYNSPLHF
>TRBV11-2|TRBJ2-7|NA|TRBD1
TGTGCCAGCAGCCGGATACAGGGGAAGAACAACGAGCAGTACTTC
CASSRIQGKNNEQYF
>TRBV7-3|TRBJ2-2|NA|NA
TGTGCCAGCAGCTTCGAACCATTGAACACCGGGGAGCTGTTTTTT
CASSFEPLNTGELFF
>TRBV18|TRBJ1-3|once|NA
TGTGCCAGCTCACCCTTGAGCGCAACCCGGGGAGGAGGAGCTGGAAACACCATATATTTT
CASSPLSATRGGGAGNTIYF
>TRBV6-2/TRBV6-3|TRBJ1-1|NA|TRBD1
TGTGCCAGCAGTTACAGGGCAGGGGGCGAAGCTTTCTTT
CASSYRAGGEAFF
>TRBV18|TRBJ1-3|NA|NA
TGTGCCAGCTCACCGGCAGGCGGAAACACCATATATTTT
CASSPAGGNTIYF
>TRBV4-2|TRBJ2-5|NA|TRBD2
TGTGCCAGCAGCCAAAGCGGGGGGGCTCAAGAGACCCAGTACTTC
CASSQSGGAQETQYF
>TRBV6-5|TRBJ1-1|few|NA
TGTGCCAGCAGTTACTCGCGGGGGGACACTGAAGCTTTCTTT
CASSYSRGDTEAFF